A selection of T cell receptor beta chains follows, all from one sample in a study of OX40 agonist ivuxolimab in advanced cancers. TCRdb's copy holds only in-frame clones and misses some; the assay was immunoSEQ multiplex PCR. The table records some 45,000 clones, roughly 79% of them present only once. The sequencing here drew on CD4+ or CD8+ T cells sorted from blood, taken in a trial of the OX40 agonist ivuxolimab. Receptors were obtained from an adult with an advanced solid tumor such as melanoma, head and neck, liver or kidney cancer. Both conserved end residues are part of each CDR3. A D gene is named only where the DNA matches it firmly. Size is omitted from some rows. Given values are once, few, many or a class for expanded clones.

d_gene	v_gene	abundance	j_gene	CDR3aa	CDR3nt
-	TRBV5-5	-	TRBJ1-1	CASSLQTVEAFF	TGTGCCAGCAGCTTACAGACCGTGGAAGCTTTCTTT
-	TRBV2	-	TRBJ1-1	CASKMDGRTEAFF	TGTGCCAGCAAGATGGACGGAAGAACTGAAGCTTTCTTT
-	TRBV19	-	TRBJ2-3	CASSPLRDFTDTQYF	TGTGCCAGTAGTCCTCTCCGGGACTTCACAGATACGCAGTATTTT
-	TRBV5-6	-	TRBJ2-5	CASSLQGGQETQYF	TGTGCCAGCAGTCTGCAGGGGGGACAAGAGACCCAGTACTTC
-	TRBV7-2	once	TRBJ2-1	CASSVIQSSYNEQFF	TGTGCCAGCAGCGTCATACAGAGCTCCTACAATGAGCAGTTCTTC
-	TRBV5-4	-	TRBJ2-1	CASSLEWGSTYNEQFF	TGTGCCAGCAGCTTGGAGTGGGGGAGTACCTACAATGAGCAGTTCTTC
TRBD2	TRBV19	-	TRBJ2-7	CASSIVGTSGTREQYF	TGTGCCAGTAGTATAGTAGGGACTAGCGGGACGAGAGAGCAGTACTTC
TRBD1	TRBV7-2	-	TRBJ1-2	CASSAGTGAPYGYTF	TGTGCCAGCAGCGCAGGGACAGGGGCCCCCTATGGCTACACCTTC
-	TRBV7-2	-	TRBJ2-7	CASSLVVVSYEQYF	TGTGCCAGCAGCTTAGTAGTAGTATCCTACGAGCAGTACTTC
TRBD2	TRBV6-5	-	TRBJ2-1	CASSSRSGLAGNEQFF	TGTGCCAGCAGTTCCAGATCGGGACTAGCGGGCAATGAGCAGTTCTTC
TRBD1	TRBV5-1	few	TRBJ2-4	CASSLVEGAGLIQYF	TGCGCCAGCAGCTTGGTTGAGGGGGCGGGTTTGATTCAGTACTTC
-	TRBV7-6	-	TRBJ1-4	CASSPRTGNEKLFF	TGTGCCAGCAGCCCCCGGACGGGGAATGAAAAACTGTTTTTT
TRBD2	TRBV9	-	TRBJ2-7	CASSVEAGGTYEQYF	TGTGCCAGCAGCGTAGAAGCGGGGGGAACCTACGAGCAGTACTTC
-	TRBV5-5	medium-sized	TRBJ2-7	CASSATHMNYEQYF	TGTGCCAGCAGCGCCACTCATATGAACTACGAGCAGTACTTC
-	TRBV5-1	-	TRBJ2-3	CASSLAVDTDTQYF	TGCGCCAGCAGCTTGGCCGTGGACACAGATACGCAGTATTTT
TRBD2	TRBV10-1	-	TRBJ2-2	CASSDFPGLAGEAGELFF	TGCGCCAGCAGTGATTTTCCGGGACTAGCGGGAGAGGCCGGGGAGCTGTTTTTT
TRBD1	TRBV11-2	-	TRBJ2-5	CASSPGQGLETQYF	TGTGCCAGCAGCCCGGGACAGGGTTTAGAGACCCAGTACTTC
-	TRBV6-5	-	TRBJ2-5	CASSPDIQRTQYF	TGTGCCAGCAGTCCGGACATCCAGAGGACCCAGTACTTC
TRBD2	TRBV5-4	-	TRBJ2-5	CASSLAGAGETQYF	TGTGCCAGCAGCCTAGCGGGAGCCGGGGAGACCCAGTACTTC
TRBD1	TRBV10-3	-	TRBJ2-2	CATAGGVFGELFF	TGTGCCACCGCAGGGGGCGTATTCGGGGAGCTGTTTTTT
TRBD1	TRBV4-3	-	TRBJ2-7	CASSPGQGAYEQYF	TGCGCCAGCAGCCCGGGACAGGGGGCTTACGAGCAGTACTTC
TRBD1	TRBV10-3	-	TRBJ1-1	CAISGGQGGNTEAFF	TGTGCCATCAGTGGCGGACAGGGAGGAAACACTGAAGCTTTCTTT
-	TRBV12-5	-	TRBJ1-2	CATSGYTF	TGTGCTACGTCTGGCTACACCTTC
TRBD2	TRBV19	-	TRBJ2-3	CASSISGTSTDTQYF	TGTGCCAGTAGTATAAGCGGGACTAGCACAGATACGCAGTATTTT
-	TRBV6-6	-	TRBJ1-2	CASSYRFNYGYTF	TGTGCCAGCAGTTACCGATTTAACTATGGCTACACCTTC
-	TRBV18	-	TRBJ1-2	CASGGAAGAGYTF	TGTGCCAGCGGGGGGGCGGCAGGCGCTGGCTACACCTTC
TRBD2	TRBV12-5	-	TRBJ2-3	CASGLGNLAGTASTDTQYF	TGTGCTAGTGGCCTTGGTAACCTAGCGGGGACCGCTAGCACAGATACGCAGTATTTT
-	TRBV4-3	once	TRBJ1-6	CASSQSPRGRNSPLHF	TGCGCCAGCAGCCAATCCCCCCGGGGGCGTAATTCACCCCTCCACTTT
TRBD1	TRBV7-2	-	TRBJ1-2	CASSVDRGPGYTF	TGTGCCAGCAGCGTAGACAGGGGGCCTGGCTACACCTTC
-	TRBV10-3	-	TRBJ2-3	CAISALGLGTDTQYF	TGTGCCATCAGTGCCCTAGGTCTGGGCACAGATACGCAGTATTTT
TRBD1	TRBV27	-	TRBJ2-5	CASRDRPTVPQYF	TGTGCCAGCAGGGACAGGCCTACCGTTCCCCAGTACTTC
-	TRBV19	few	TRBJ1-6	CASSPGQGYGNSPLHF	TGTGCCAGTAGTCCCGGGCAGGGGTATGGTAATTCACCCCTCCACTTT
-	TRBV6-9	-	TRBJ2-1	CASSYTGRPNNEQFF	TGTGCCAGCAGTTATACAGGTCGGCCCAACAATGAGCAGTTCTTC
-	TRBV7-6	-	TRBJ1-3	CASSSQGRGNTIYF	TGTGCCAGCAGTTCCCAGGGGAGAGGAAACACCATATATTTT